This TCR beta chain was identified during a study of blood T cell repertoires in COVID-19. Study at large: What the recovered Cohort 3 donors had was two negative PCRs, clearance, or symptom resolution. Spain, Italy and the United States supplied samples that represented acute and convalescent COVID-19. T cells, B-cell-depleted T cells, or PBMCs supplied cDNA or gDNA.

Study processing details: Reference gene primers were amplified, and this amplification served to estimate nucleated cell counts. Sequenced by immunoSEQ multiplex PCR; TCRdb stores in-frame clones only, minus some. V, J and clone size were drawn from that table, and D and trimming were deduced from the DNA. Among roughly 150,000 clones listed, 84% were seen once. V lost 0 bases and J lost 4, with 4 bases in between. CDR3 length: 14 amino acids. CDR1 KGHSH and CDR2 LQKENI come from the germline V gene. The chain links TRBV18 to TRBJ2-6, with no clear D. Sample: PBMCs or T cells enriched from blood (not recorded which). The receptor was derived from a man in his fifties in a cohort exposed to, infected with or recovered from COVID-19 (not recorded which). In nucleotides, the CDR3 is TGTGCCAGCTCACCACCCTCCGGGGCCAACGTCCTGACTTTC. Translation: CASSPPSGANVLTF.